These T cell receptor beta chains were read from a single sample in a study of spatial heterogeneity in lung cancer. Each CDR3 protein is one row after TCRdb ran MiXCR on the 5' RACE reads. The table has fewer than 20,000 distinct CDR3 sequences, roughly 6.5% seen once. Sequences were derived from lung tumor tissue, sampled at surgery. Receptors originate from a female donor with early-stage non-small cell lung cancer. The CDR3 runs from the conserved cysteine through the conserved F or W. A D gene is named only where the DNA matches it firmly. Clone size is shown for a subset of rows, as once, few, many or a class of expanded clone.

d_call: .
j_call: TRBJ2-1
clone_size: many
v_call: TRBV24-1
cdr3_aa: CATSDSLRSSYNEQFF
cdr3_nt: TGTGCCACCAGTGACAGTTTGAGGTCCTCCTACAATGAGCAGTTCTTC

d_call: .
j_call: TRBJ1-4
clone_size: medium-sized
v_call: TRBV6-1
cdr3_aa: CASSGTAWDEKLFF
cdr3_nt: TGTGCCAGCAGTGGGACAGCTTGGGATGAAAAACTGTTTTTT

d_call: .
j_call: TRBJ2-2
clone_size: many
v_call: TRBV7-7
cdr3_aa: CASSDTTGKLDTGELFF
cdr3_nt: TGTGCCAGCAGCGATACAACAGGGAAGTTAGACACCGGGGAGCTGTTTTTT

d_call: .
j_call: TRBJ2-7
clone_size: many
v_call: TRBV5-4
cdr3_aa: CASSRGYEQYF
cdr3_nt: TGTGCCAGCAGCCGGGGCTACGAGCAGTACTTC

d_call: .
j_call: TRBJ2-1
clone_size: many
v_call: TRBV12-5
cdr3_aa: CASGLTQGGRSYNEQFF
cdr3_nt: TGTGCTAGTGGTCTCACTCAAGGGGGGCGCTCCTACAATGAGCAGTTCTTC

d_call: TRBD1
j_call: TRBJ1-2
clone_size: many
v_call: TRBV2
cdr3_aa: CASSVGTGRSGYTF
cdr3_nt: TGTGCCAGCAGTGTAGGGACAGGGCGATCTGGCTACACCTTC

d_call: .
j_call: TRBJ1-1
clone_size: many
v_call: TRBV9
cdr3_aa: CASSPQTGNTEAFF
cdr3_nt: TGTGCCAGCAGCCCGCAGACAGGTAACACTGAAGCTTTCTTT

d_call: .
j_call: TRBJ2-3
clone_size: many
v_call: TRBV11-2
cdr3_aa: CASSALVGSELGTDTQYF
cdr3_nt: TGTGCCAGCAGCGCCCTCGTCGGGAGCGAGCTCGGGACAGATACGCAGTATTTT

d_call: TRBD1
j_call: TRBJ1-1
clone_size: many
v_call: TRBV29-1
cdr3_aa: CSALTPVRTGSRMDTEAFF
cdr3_nt: TGCAGCGCCCTAACGCCGGTGAGGACAGGGTCTCGTATGGACACTGAAGCTTTCTTT

d_call: TRBD2
j_call: TRBJ2-7
clone_size: few
v_call: TRBV2
cdr3_aa: CASLAGPSYEQYF
cdr3_nt: TGTGCCAGCTTAGCGGGGCCCTCCTACGAGCAGTACTTC

d_call: TRBD1
j_call: TRBJ1-6
clone_size: many
v_call: TRBV9
cdr3_aa: CASSNGQGLDNSPLHF
cdr3_nt: TGTGCCAGCAGCAACGGACAGGGACTGGATAATTCACCCCTCCACTTT

d_call: .
j_call: TRBJ1-5
clone_size: many
v_call: TRBV28
cdr3_aa: CACRDPDQPQHF
cdr3_nt: TGTGCCTGCAGGGATCCAGATCAGCCCCAGCATTTT

d_call: TRBD2
j_call: TRBJ2-3
clone_size: .
v_call: TRBV10-1
cdr3_aa: CASSRGLAGTDTQYF
cdr3_nt: TGCGCCAGCAGTCGAGGACTAGCGGGCACAGATACGCAGTATTTT

d_call: .
j_call: TRBJ2-7
clone_size: many
v_call: TRBV27
cdr3_aa: CASRGDLKEQYF
cdr3_nt: TGTGCCAGCAGGGGGGACTTAAAAGAGCAGTACTTC

d_call: TRBD2
j_call: TRBJ2-1
clone_size: many
v_call: TRBV25-1
cdr3_aa: CASSGLPGTSGRCEQFF
cdr3_nt: TGTGCCAGCAGTGGCCTTCCCGGGACTAGCGGGAGATGTGAGCAGTTCTTC

d_call: TRBD1
j_call: TRBJ2-2
clone_size: many
v_call: TRBV19
cdr3_aa: CASRRNPGQGSFWRDTGELFF
cdr3_nt: TGTGCCAGTAGACGGAACCCGGGACAGGGATCTTTTTGGCGGGACACCGGGGAGCTGTTTTTT

d_call: .
j_call: TRBJ2-2
clone_size: many
v_call: TRBV5-1
cdr3_aa: CASRYYRNTGELFF
cdr3_nt: TGCGCCAGCAGGTACTACAGGAACACCGGGGAGCTGTTTTTT

d_call: .
j_call: TRBJ2-3
clone_size: many
v_call: TRBV12-3/TRBV12-4
cdr3_aa: CASSLLDTQYF
cdr3_nt: TGTGCCAGCAGTTTGCTAGATACGCAGTATTTT

d_call: TRBD2
j_call: TRBJ2-7
clone_size: many
v_call: TRBV28
cdr3_aa: CASSSSSGTLYEQYF
cdr3_nt: TGTGCCAGCAGTTCCTCTAGCGGGACACTCTACGAGCAGTACTTC

d_call: TRBD1
j_call: TRBJ1-4
clone_size: many
v_call: TRBV18
cdr3_aa: CASSPPRQGSGEKLFF
cdr3_nt: TGTGCCAGCTCACCACCCCGACAGGGGAGCGGTGAAAAACTGTTTTTT

d_call: .
j_call: TRBJ2-3
clone_size: .
v_call: TRBV20-1
cdr3_aa: CSAPQNTDTQYF
cdr3_nt: TGCAGTGCTCCCCAGAACACAGATACGCAGTATTTT

d_call: .
j_call: TRBJ1-1
clone_size: many
v_call: TRBV6-5
cdr3_aa: CASIEITGNTEAFF
cdr3_nt: TGTGCCAGCATTGAAATAACAGGGAACACTGAAGCTTTCTTT

d_call: .
j_call: TRBJ1-1
clone_size: .
v_call: TRBV7-2
cdr3_aa: CASSLQEDTEAFF
cdr3_nt: TGTGCCAGCAGCTTACAGGAAGACACTGAAGCTTTCTTT

d_call: TRBD1
j_call: TRBJ2-7
clone_size: many
v_call: TRBV7-2
cdr3_aa: CASSSRDSTYEQYF
cdr3_nt: TGTGCCAGCAGCTCCCGGGACAGCACCTACGAGCAGTACTTC